The rows below give T cell receptor beta chains drawn from one sample of a study of shared clonotypes between healthy human individuals. Clones were read by immunoSEQ multiplex PCR, and TCRdb kept only the in-frame ones, dropping some. The table has around 610,000 clones, 96% seen once. Sequencing input: naive CD8+ T cells sorted from blood. These receptors came from a woman in her 30s in good health. CDR3s include the opening cysteine and the closing phenylalanine or tryptophan. Fields, in order: J gene, D gene, clone size, V gene, CDR3 protein, CDR3 DNA. The D gene is left open where the match is weak. Clone size is given for some rows only: seen once, a few or many times, or a class if the clone is expanded.

J gene: TRBJ2-3
D gene: -
clone size: -
V gene: TRBV19
CDR3 protein: CASSIAPAGDTQYF
CDR3 DNA: TGTGCCAGTAGTATAGCCCCCGCGGGGGATACGCAGTATTTT

J gene: TRBJ1-4
D gene: TRBD1
clone size: -
V gene: TRBV5-4
CDR3 protein: CASSLEGARGEKLFF
CDR3 DNA: TGTGCCAGCAGCTTGGAGGGGGCGCGAGGAGAAAAACTGTTTTTT

J gene: TRBJ2-3
D gene: -
clone size: -
V gene: TRBV27
CDR3 protein: CASSSRDSTDTQYF
CDR3 DNA: TGTGCCAGCAGTAGCAGGGATAGCACAGATACGCAGTATTTT

J gene: TRBJ2-1
D gene: TRBD2
clone size: -
V gene: TRBV7-9
CDR3 protein: CASSSQEGAILAGNEQFF
CDR3 DNA: TGTGCCAGCAGCTCCCAGGAGGGGGCTATACTAGCGGGAAATGAGCAGTTCTTC

J gene: TRBJ2-7
D gene: -
clone size: once
V gene: TRBV6-1
CDR3 protein: CASSLDYEQYF
CDR3 DNA: TGTGCCAGCAGTCTCGACTACGAGCAGTACTTC

J gene: TRBJ2-7
D gene: -
clone size: -
V gene: TRBV11-2
CDR3 protein: CASSFGLAFEQYF
CDR3 DNA: TGTGCCAGCAGCTTTGGGCTAGCTTTCGAGCAGTACTTC

J gene: TRBJ2-2
D gene: TRBD1
clone size: -
V gene: TRBV4-2
CDR3 protein: CASSPDRGPTGELFF
CDR3 DNA: TGTGCCAGCAGCCCGGACAGGGGGCCCACCGGGGAGCTGTTTTTT

J gene: TRBJ2-7
D gene: TRBD2
clone size: -
V gene: TRBV6-5
CDR3 protein: CASRTSGSYEQYF
CDR3 DNA: TGTGCCAGCAGGACTAGCGGGAGTTACGAGCAGTACTTC

J gene: TRBJ1-2
D gene: TRBD1
clone size: -
V gene: TRBV28
CDR3 protein: CASRDRAYGYTF
CDR3 DNA: TGTGCCAGCCGAGACAGGGCCTATGGCTACACCTTC

J gene: TRBJ2-7
D gene: -
clone size: -
V gene: TRBV7-6
CDR3 protein: CASSLVLPAANSYEQYF
CDR3 DNA: TGTGCCAGCAGCTTAGTTCTTCCGGCAGCCAATTCCTACGAGCAGTACTTC

J gene: TRBJ2-2
D gene: -
clone size: once
V gene: TRBV29-1
CDR3 protein: CSVVLVNTGELFF
CDR3 DNA: TGCAGCGTTGTTTTGGTGAACACCGGGGAGCTGTTTTTT

J gene: TRBJ2-7
D gene: TRBD1
clone size: -
V gene: TRBV6-6
CDR3 protein: CASSYGRDSSYEQYF
CDR3 DNA: TGTGCCAGCAGTTACGGAAGGGACAGCTCCTACGAGCAGTACTTC

J gene: TRBJ1-1
D gene: -
clone size: -
V gene: TRBV6-5
CDR3 protein: CASSYSGGGEAFF
CDR3 DNA: TGTGCCAGCAGTTACTCGGGCGGGGGGGAAGCTTTCTTT

J gene: TRBJ1-4
D gene: -
clone size: -
V gene: TRBV30
CDR3 protein: CAWSVTEGGNEKLFF
CDR3 DNA: TGTGCCTGGAGTGTCACAGAGGGGGGTAATGAAAAACTGTTTTTT

J gene: TRBJ1-1
D gene: -
clone size: -
V gene: TRBV7-9
CDR3 protein: CASSLPQQEYTEAFF
CDR3 DNA: TGTGCCAGCAGCTTACCCCAACAGGAGTACACTGAAGCTTTCTTT

J gene: TRBJ2-5
D gene: TRBD1
clone size: -
V gene: TRBV29-1
CDR3 protein: CSVEDRGGQETQYF
CDR3 DNA: TGCAGCGTCGAGGACAGGGGAGGACAAGAGACCCAGTACTTC

J gene: TRBJ2-7
D gene: -
clone size: -
V gene: TRBV5-1
CDR3 protein: CASSLNIGQGYEQYF
CDR3 DNA: TGCGCCAGCAGCTTGAATATAGGCCAGGGTTACGAGCAGTACTTC

J gene: TRBJ2-3
D gene: TRBD2
clone size: once
V gene: TRBV7-2
CDR3 protein: CASSTLRGGREDTDTQYF
CDR3 DNA: TGTGCCAGCAGCACCTTACGAGGGGGGCGGGAGGATACAGATACGCAGTATTTT

J gene: TRBJ2-7
D gene: -
clone size: -
V gene: TRBV7-9
CDR3 protein: CASSNRAYEQYF
CDR3 DNA: TGTGCCAGCAGCAACCGGGCTTACGAGCAGTACTTC

J gene: TRBJ2-7
D gene: -
clone size: -
V gene: TRBV21-1
CDR3 protein: CASNAAGIKHYEQYF
CDR3 DNA: TGTGCCAGCAACGCCGCCGGGATAAAGCACTACGAGCAGTACTTC

J gene: TRBJ2-7
D gene: -
clone size: -
V gene: TRBV27
CDR3 protein: CASSLRGPSSYEQYF
CDR3 DNA: TGTGCCAGCAGTTTACGGGGCCCGAGCTCCTACGAGCAGTACTTC